This T cell receptor beta chain was obtained from a study of identical twins. The length of the CDR3 is 14 residues. V lost 5 bases and J 1 base, leaving 11 bases between the germline ends. Germline values: CDR1 SEHNR, CDR2 FQNEAQ (reference sequence). MiXCR was run by TCRdb on the 5' RACE reads, yielding one entry per CDR3 protein. The sample has some 760,000 distinct CDR3 sequences, around a sixth seen once; the top ten hold approximately 14%. This clonotype was recorded many times. The same data also went into a second study, on T cells expressing NK-cell markers.

The TCR was taken from a woman aged 18-35 years in good health. Sequencing input: PBMCs. V usage is TRBV7-9 and J usage is TRBJ1-1; a weak D match, TRBD1 (5 bases). CDR3 coding DNA: TGTGCCAGCAGCCCGGGACGGCCGAACACTGAAGCTTTCTTT. As protein: CASSPGRPNTEAFF.